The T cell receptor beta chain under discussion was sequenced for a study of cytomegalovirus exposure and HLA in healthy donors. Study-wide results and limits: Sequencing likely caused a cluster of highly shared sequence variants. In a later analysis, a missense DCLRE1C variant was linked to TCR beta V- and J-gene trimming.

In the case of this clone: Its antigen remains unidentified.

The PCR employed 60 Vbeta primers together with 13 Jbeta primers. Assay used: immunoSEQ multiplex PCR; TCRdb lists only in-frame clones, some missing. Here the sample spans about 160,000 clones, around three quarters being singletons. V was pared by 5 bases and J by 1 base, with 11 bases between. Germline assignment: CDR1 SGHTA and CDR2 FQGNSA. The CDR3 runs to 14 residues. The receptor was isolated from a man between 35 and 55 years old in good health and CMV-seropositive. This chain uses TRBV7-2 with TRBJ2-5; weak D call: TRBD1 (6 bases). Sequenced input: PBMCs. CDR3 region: CASSPDRFQETQYF. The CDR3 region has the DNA TGTGCCAGCAGCCCGGACAGATTCCAAGAGACCCAGTACTTC.